A selection of T cell receptor beta chains follows, all from one sample in a study of cytomegalovirus exposure and HLA in healthy donors. TCRdb's copy holds only in-frame clones and misses some; the assay was immunoSEQ multiplex PCR. The sample consists of roughly 45,000 clones, about 93% of them appearing once. The sample taken for sequencing was PBMCs. The source is a man between 18 and 35 years old in good health and CMV-seronegative. Both conserved end residues are part of each CDR3. A D gene is named only where the DNA matches it firmly. Only part of the rows carry a size: once, few, many, or a class if the clone is expanded.

d_call,v_call,clone_size,cdr3_length,j_call,cdr3_nt,cdr3_aa
-,TRBV7-3,-,15,TRBJ2-2,TGTGCCAGCAGCGCCACAGGGTCCGACACCGGGGAGCTGTTTTTT,CASSATGSDTGELFF
TRBD1,TRBV14,-,15,TRBJ1-1,TGTGCCAGCAGCAAACGAACAGGGGGCTGGACTGAAGCTTTCTTT,CASSKRTGGWTEAFF
TRBD1,TRBV7-7,-,16,TRBJ2-5,TGTGCTAGCAGCTACCGGGACAGCGGCCTCCAAGAGACCCAGTACTTC,CASSYRDSGLQETQYF
TRBD1,TRBV2,-,14,TRBJ2-7,TGTGCCAGCAGCCGGGACAGGGGAAACTACGAGCAGTACTTC,CASSRDRGNYEQYF
TRBD1,TRBV7-2,-,16,TRBJ2-4,TGTGCCAGCAGCCACGGACAGGGGGCTTCCAAAAACATTCAGTACTTC,CASSHGQGASKNIQYF
TRBD1,TRBV5-1,-,14,TRBJ1-2,TGCGCCAGCAGCTTGTCAGGGACAGGGGGCGGCTACACCTTC,CASSLSGTGGGYTF
-,TRBV6-1,-,15,TRBJ1-4,TGTGCCAGCAGTGAAGCACAGGCCCTTAATGAAAAACTGTTTTTT,CASSEAQALNEKLFF
-,TRBV6-1,few,15,TRBJ2-1,TGTGCCAGCACAGGGGGGATGCACTCCTACAATGAGCAGTTCTTC,CASTGGMHSYNEQFF
-,TRBV18,-,13,TRBJ1-5,TGTGCCAGCTCACCGCAGGGCCGTCGGCCCCAGCATTTT,CASSPQGRRPQHF
-,TRBV7-2,-,19,TRBJ1-5,TGTGCCAGCAGCTTATCCATCCCTCACAGGGCGTATAGCAATCAGCCCCAGCATTTT,CASSLSIPHRAYSNQPQHF
-,TRBV18,-,14,TRBJ1-5,TGTGCCAGCTCACCAAGCCCGGGAAATCAGCCCCAGCATTTT,CASSPSPGNQPQHF
-,TRBV9,-,15,TRBJ2-3,TGTGCCAGCAGCGTAGAACTAGCATACACAGATACGCAGTATTTT,CASSVELAYTDTQYF
-,TRBV5-5,-,13,TRBJ2-7,TGTGCCAGCGAAGTGGGGGGGCGGTACGAGCAGTACTTC,CASEVGGRYEQYF
TRBD2,TRBV2,-,18,TRBJ2-2,TGTGCCAGCAGTGAATTTGGGCTAGCGGGACGCGGGGCCGGGGAGCTGTTTTTT,CASSEFGLAGRGAGELFF
TRBD1,TRBV9,-,16,TRBJ2-2,TGTGCCAGCAGCGTAGCTGGGACAGGGTCGGCCGGGGAGCTGTTTTTT,CASSVAGTGSAGELFF
-,TRBV20-1,-,11,TRBJ2-1,TGCAGTGCGCCCAGGGTCGGTGAGCAGTTCTTC,CSAPRVGEQFF
-,TRBV7-9,-,16,TRBJ1-4,TGTGCCAGCAGCTTAGCGCCTCTGGGCAGCGGTGAAAAACTGTTTTTT,CASSLAPLGSGEKLFF
TRBD1,TRBV28,-,12,TRBJ1-2,TGTGCCAGCAGTCAGGGGGACTATGGCTACACCTTC,CASSQGDYGYTF
-,TRBV5-4,once,17,TRBJ2-3,TGTGCCAGCAGCTTGGGGCTACTCTTACAGAGCACAGATACGCAGTATTTT,CASSLGLLLQSTDTQYF
TRBD1,TRBV5-1,few,14,TRBJ2-7,TGCGCCAGCAATCGGGACAGATTCTCCTACGAGCAGTACTTC,CASNRDRFSYEQYF
TRBD1,TRBV11-2,-,15,TRBJ2-2,TGTGCCAGCAGACCGACAGGGGCCCTTGTCGGGGAGCTGTTTTTT,CASRPTGALVGELFF
TRBD2,TRBV19,-,16,TRBJ2-4,TGTGCCAGTAGTATGAGGCGGGAGCGTGCCAAAAACATTCAGTACTTC,CASSMRRERAKNIQYF
-,TRBV7-3,-,14,TRBJ1-6,TGTGCCAGCAGCTTGGGCCGCTCCGACTCACCCCTCCACTTT,CASSLGRSDSPLHF
-,TRBV15,-,14,TRBJ2-2,TGTGCCACCAGCAGAGATGGGAGCACCGGGGAGCTGTTTTTT,CATSRDGSTGELFF
-,TRBV18,-,13,TRBJ2-5,TGTGCCAGCTCACCGGCCTTATTGGAGACCCAGTACTTC,CASSPALLETQYF
TRBD2,TRBV7-2,-,17,TRBJ2-7,TGTGCCAGCAGCTTCCGGAGTGGGGCTAGCGGTACCTACGAGCAGTACTTC,CASSFRSGASGTYEQYF
-,TRBV27,-,15,TRBJ1-1,TGTGCCAGCAGTTTATCCCCCAGGGTGAACACTGAAGCTTTCTTT,CASSLSPRVNTEAFF
-,TRBV6-6,once,14,TRBJ2-1,TGTGCCAGCAGTTACGGCCAGGGGGGCAATGAGCAGTTCTTC,CASSYGQGGNEQFF
TRBD2,TRBV7-3,once,16,TRBJ2-1,TGTGCCAGCAGCTTAATGGGTAGCGGGGCCTACAATGAGCAGTTCTTC,CASSLMGSGAYNEQFF
-,TRBV19,-,14,TRBJ2-1,TGTGCCAGTAGTAGACTCGACTCCTACAATGAGCAGTTCTTC,CASSRLDSYNEQFF
TRBD1,TRBV5-1,-,17,TRBJ1-4,TGCGCCAGCAGCTTGCTTCCCAGGGGGCGTACTAATGAAAAACTGTTTTTT,CASSLLPRGRTNEKLFF
TRBD1,TRBV5-6,-,17,TRBJ2-7,TGTGCCAGCAGCTCCGAAAGTACAGGGGCGAGTCTCCACGAGCAGTACTTC,CASSSESTGASLHEQYF
TRBD1,TRBV5-1,-,19,TRBJ2-3,TGCGCCAGCAGCTTGGCCTTAAGGACAGGCAGAGCTAGCACAGATACGCAGTATTTT,CASSLALRTGRASTDTQYF
TRBD1,TRBV5-4,-,16,TRBJ2-2,TGTGCCAGCACCTTTAGGAGCAGGGGGCGTGCCGGGGAGCTGTTTTTT,CASTFRSRGRAGELFF
-,TRBV5-4,-,13,TRBJ1-1,TGTGCCAGCAGCCTCACAACAGGGAATGAAGCTTTCTTT,CASSLTTGNEAFF
-,TRBV6-5,once,12,TRBJ1-2,TGTGCCAGCCCCCCCGAGGGCTATGGCTACACCTTC,CASPPEGYGYTF
-,TRBV9,-,15,TRBJ1-6,TGTGCCAGCAGCGCCGAGGACAGTCCCCTTGGGGCCCTCCACTTT,CASSAEDSPLGALHF
-,TRBV10-3,-,12,TRBJ2-1,TGTGCCATCAGTGACAGGGGCAATGAGCAGTTCTTC,CAISDRGNEQFF
TRBD2,TRBV5-1,-,15,TRBJ2-7,TGCGCCAGCAGCTTGACTAGCGGAGTGGGCTACGAGCAGTACTTC,CASSLTSGVGYEQYF
TRBD1,TRBV19,-,13,TRBJ1-2,TGTGCCAGTAATACGGGACAGGGTTATGGCTACACCTTC,CASNTGQGYGYTF
-,TRBV2,-,11,TRBJ1-2,TGTGCCAGCGGGACACCGTATGGCTACACCTTC,CASGTPYGYTF
TRBD1,TRBV7-2,-,15,TRBJ1-1,TGTGCCAGCAGCTCCCCACAGGGGGTGGGGACTGAAGCTTTCTTT,CASSSPQGVGTEAFF
TRBD1,TRBV28,-,15,TRBJ2-7,TGTGCCACCGAGAACAGGGGGGTATCCTCCTACGAGCAGTACTTC,CATENRGVSSYEQYF
-,TRBV6-6,-,15,TRBJ2-1,TGTGCCAGCAGTCGATCAGGGGGGTCCTACAATGAGCAGTTCTTC,CASSRSGGSYNEQFF
-,TRBV12-5,-,16,TRBJ2-2,TGTGCTAGTGGTTTGGTCAAGGGGCAGGTCCCCGGGGAGCTGTTTTTT,CASGLVKGQVPGELFF